A single sample is the source of the 18 T cell receptor beta chains below, sequenced in a study of naive and memory T cell subsets. Four PCR rounds used nested alpha and beta constant region primers plus the SP2 primer. TCRdb re-derived calls from the UMI-ligation and nested PCR reads in MiXCR, one entry per CDR3 protein. The profile covers more than 13,000 distinct CDR3 sequences, with more than 4% appearing a single time and approximately 8.9% taken by the ten largest. Treatment of the sample: skin biopsy from PPD injection site in Mantoux-positive individual. The library had UMIs added by 3' ligation of an oligonucleotide to TCR cDNA. The starting material was skin, obtained from a tuberculin skin test site. Receptors originate from an adult in good health.

This clonotype was counted ten times or more. The chain has TRBV7-2 and TRBJ1-2; 7 nucleotides line up with TRBD1. Unmatched junction bases numbered 6, after V lost 0 bases and J lost 5 bases. CDR3 length equals 15 residues. CDR1 is SGHTA and CDR2 is FQGNSA in the germline V gene. This chain's CDR3 is CASSLAFAGGYGYTF. The CDR3 DNA follows: TGTGCCAGCAGCTTAGCATTTGCAGGGGGGTATGGCTACACCTTC.

This clonotype was seen more than once but under ten times. In DNA, the CDR3 is TGTGCCAGTAGTTTCCGACAATTGAACACTGAAGCTTTCTTT. Translated, it gives CASSFRQLNTEAFF. The chain employs TRBV19 and TRBJ1-1; D remains ambiguous. This CDR3 region has 14 residues. Trimming pared 5 bases from V and 0 bases from J, leaving 10 bases between. Germline V gene data show CDR1 as LNHDA and CDR2 as SQIVND (reference sequence).

Ten or more counts support this clonotype. This sequence joins TRBV6-4 and TRBJ2-1; the match to TRBD2 covers 8 bases. This CDR3 spans 14 amino acids. Trimming removed 10 bases from V and 6 bases from J; junction bases left unmatched: 11. The germline gives CDR1 MRHNA, CDR2 SNTAGT. The CDR3 protein is CATTPAGGLNEQFF. DNA of the CDR3: TGTGCCACCACCCCTGCGGGGGGCCTCAATGAGCAGTTCTTC.

By share, this clonotype ranks as medium-sized. The CDR3: CASSEVVRASGELFF. The CDR3 DNA reads TGTGCCAGCAGTGAAGTCGTTAGGGCGTCCGGGGAGCTGTTTTTT. V usage is TRBV6-1 and J usage is TRBJ2-2; D not certain. With 1 base removed from V and 6 bases from J, the gap between germline ends came to 12 bases. Germline V gene lookup returns CDR1 MNHNS and CDR2 SASEGT. The CDR3 is 15 residues long.

The sample holds many counts of this clonotype. V usage is TRBV6-2 or TRBV6-3 and J usage is TRBJ2-1, with a possible D match to TRBD1 (6 bases). V lost 4 bases to trimming and J lost 0 bases, with 10 bases between them. This CDR3 region has 15 residues. Germline values: CDR1 MNHEY, CDR2 SVGEGT. CDR3 DNA: TGTGCCAGCAGTTCAGGGGACGGCTCCTACAATGAGCAGTTCTTC. Its translation is CASSSGDGSYNEQFF.

This clonotype was observed many times. The V gene is TRBV20-1, the J gene TRBJ2-3; 15 bases are a match to TRBD2. This CDR3 has 18 amino acids. V dropped 4 bases and J dropped 3; count of bases not matched to a gene: 11. CDR1 and CDR2 from the germline V gene are DFQATT and SNEGSKA (reference sequence). The CDR3 sequence is CSAISPGLAGGLTDTQYF. The CDR3 DNA reads TGCAGTGCTATATCCCCGGGACTAGCGGGGGGTCTGACAGATACGCAGTATTTT.

This clonotype has a count of ten or more. This rearrangement joins TRBV3-1 to TRBJ2-3; TRBD2 might be the D (7 bases). Germline-derived CDR1 and CDR2 are LGHDT and YNNKEL (reference sequence). V shed 3 bases and J shed 1 base, with 14 bases lying between them. The CDR3 is made up of 16 amino acids. The CDR3 DNA follows: TGTGCCAGCAGCCAGCGGGCGGGGGCCCGCACAGATACGCAGTATTTT. Its translation is CASSQRAGARTDTQYF.

This clonotype has more than one count but fewer than ten. This CDR3 is CASSSGLAGTYEQYF. DNA for the CDR3: TGTGCCAGCAGTTCAGGACTAGCGGGTACCTACGAGCAGTACTTC. The rearrangement uses TRBV5-4 and TRBJ2-7, with 11 bases matching TRBD2. The CDR3 is 15 residues long. V lost 5 bases and J lost 2; bases outside the gene matches: 6. CDR1 is SGHNT and CDR2 is YYREEE in the germline V gene (reference sequence).

The sample holds many counts of this clonotype. This chain joins TRBV20-1 and TRBJ2-2; 8 nucleotides agree with TRBD2. V trimming: 3 bases; J trimming: 3 bases; junction bases outside the gene matches: 9. Germline V lookup: CDR1 DFQATT, CDR2 SNEGSKA (reference sequence). The CDR3 is 16 amino acids. CDR3 nucleotides: TGCAGTGCTAGGGATCCTAACGGGGGGGACACCGGGGAGCTGTTTTTT. It specifies CSARDPNGGDTGELFF.

This clonotype turned up a few times. This CDR3 is CAWSEGLSGYTF. DNA for the CDR3: TGTGCCTGGAGTGAGGGGCTGAGCGGCTACACCTTC. The chain joins TRBV30 to TRBJ1-2, with D tentatively TRBD1 (5 bases). The CDR3 totals 12 residues. The germline V gene has CDR1 GTSNPN and CDR2 SVGIG (reference sequence). V dropped 1 base and J dropped 8 bases, with 11 bases sitting between them.

This clonotype was counted at least ten times. The chain combines TRBV29-1 with TRBJ1-2; 9 positions match TRBD1. Germline CDR1 and CDR2: SQVTM and ANQGSEA. V dropped 6 bases and J dropped 5; count of bases not matched to a gene: 7. The CDR3 totals 13 residues. The CDR3 here is CSVRQGGGYGYTF. The CDR3 DNA follows: TGCAGCGTACGACAGGGGGGCGGGTATGGCTACACCTTC. The variable domain in full, with the rest retrieved from reference TRBV29-1 and TRBJ1-2, is SAVISQKPSRDICQRGTSLTIQCQVDSQVTMMFWYRQQPGQSLTLIATANQGSEATYESGFVIDKFPISRPNLTFSTLTVSNMSPEDSSIYLCSVRQGGGYGYTFGSGTRLTVV.

This clonotype was seen repeatedly, ten times or more. This chain links TRBV13 with TRBJ2-5, with 8 bases that match TRBD2. Germline loops: CDR1 PRHDT, CDR2 FYEKMQ (reference sequence). The length of the CDR3 is 15 residues. The V and J ends lost 2 bases and 2 bases, in that order; junction bases with no gene match: 4. In nucleotides, the CDR3 is TGTGCCAGCAGCTTATCCGGGGGGGGTCAAGAGACCCAGTACTTC. This codes for CASSLSGGGQETQYF.

This clonotype came up many times. Its ends do not fully match the called genes, so a read error is possible. This chain links TRBV28 with TRBJ2-3; 9 bases line up with TRBD1. In germline, CDR1 is MDHEN, CDR2 SYDVKM. The CDR3 extends over 13 amino acids. Here the CDR3 reads CASSSQTGDRVKF. Here the CDR3 DNA reads TGTGCCAGCAGTTCCCAAACGGGGGACAGGGTAAAATTT.

This clonotype is medium-sized in the sample. The chain employs TRBV7-2 and TRBJ2-1, with 13 positions matching TRBD2. V was pared by 4 bases and J by 10 bases, with 16 bases of the junction left unmatched. The V gene's germline CDR1 is SGHTA and CDR2 FQGNSA. The CDR3 length is 18 residues. CDR3 region: CASSSTKLAGGPSSEQFF. The CDR3 region has the DNA TGTGCCAGCAGCTCCACTAAACTAGCGGGGGGGCCCTCCAGCGAGCAGTTCTTC.

The chain has TRBV7-2 and TRBJ1-1, with a tentative D call TRBD1 (5 bases). Germline V lookup: CDR1 SGHTA, CDR2 FQGNSA. CDR3 length: 13 amino acids. The V and J ends lost 4 bases and 11 bases respectively, with 17 bases between them. For the CDR3, the DNA is TGTGCCAGCAGCTGGTTGGACCAGGGACTGGCTTTCTTT. Its translation is CASSWLDQGLAFF.

A few counts support this clonotype. The chain uses TRBV19 and TRBJ1-5; 8 positions agree with TRBD1. The junction had 6 bases not matched to a gene; V was cut back by 7 bases and J by 13 bases. This CDR3 has 11 amino acids. Germline lookup yields CDR1 LNHDA and CDR2 SQIVND (reference sequence). This CDR3 reads CASTRQGIQHF. Written as DNA, the CDR3 is TGTGCCAGTACCAGACAGGGGATTCAGCATTTT.

This clonotype was detected only a few times. The chain combines TRBV5-5 with TRBJ2-1, with 9 bases that match TRBD1. The CDR3 length is 12 residues. Unmatched junction bases numbered 7, after V lost 5 bases and J lost 13 bases. The germline CDR1 and CDR2 sequences are SGHKS and YYEKEE (reference sequence). The CDR3 bases are TGTGCCAGCAGTGTGGACAGGGGTCTCCAGTTCTTC. This encodes CASSVDRGLQFF.

This clonotype is medium-sized within its sample. The rearrangement joins TRBV20-1 to TRBJ2-6; unclear D gene. Deletions cut 0 bases from V and 3 bases from J, with 3 bases between. The CDR3 sequence is 13 residues long. Germline CDR1 DFQATT, CDR2 SNEGSKA (reference sequence). For the CDR3, the DNA is TGCAGTGCTAGAGATCTTGGGGCCAACGTCCTGACTTTC. The encoded protein is CSARDLGANVLTF.